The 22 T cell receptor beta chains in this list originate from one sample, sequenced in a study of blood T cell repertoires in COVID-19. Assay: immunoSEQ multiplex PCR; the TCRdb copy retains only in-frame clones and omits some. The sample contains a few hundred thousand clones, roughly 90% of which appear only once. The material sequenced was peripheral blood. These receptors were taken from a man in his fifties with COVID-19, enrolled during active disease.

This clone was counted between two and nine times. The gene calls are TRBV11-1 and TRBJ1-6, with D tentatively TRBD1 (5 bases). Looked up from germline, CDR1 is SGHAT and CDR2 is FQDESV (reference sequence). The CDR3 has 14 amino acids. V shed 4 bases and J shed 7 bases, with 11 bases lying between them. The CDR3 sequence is CASSYWGENSPLHF. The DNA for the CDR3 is TGTGCCAGCAGCTATTGGGGGGAGAATTCACCCCTCCACTTT.

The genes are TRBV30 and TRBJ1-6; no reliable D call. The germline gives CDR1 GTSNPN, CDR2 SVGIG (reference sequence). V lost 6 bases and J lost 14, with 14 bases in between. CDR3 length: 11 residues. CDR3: CACDPGGSLHF. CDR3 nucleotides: TGTGCCTGCGACCCAGGAGGATCCCTCCACTTT.

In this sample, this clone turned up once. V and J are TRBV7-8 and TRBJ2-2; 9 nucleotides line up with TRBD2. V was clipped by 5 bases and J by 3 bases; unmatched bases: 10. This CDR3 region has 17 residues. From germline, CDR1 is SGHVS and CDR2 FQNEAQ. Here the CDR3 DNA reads TGTGCCAGCAGCCCCGGCGGGGGGGGCGCGTACACCGGGGAGCTGTTTTTT. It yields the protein CASSPGGGGAYTGELFF.

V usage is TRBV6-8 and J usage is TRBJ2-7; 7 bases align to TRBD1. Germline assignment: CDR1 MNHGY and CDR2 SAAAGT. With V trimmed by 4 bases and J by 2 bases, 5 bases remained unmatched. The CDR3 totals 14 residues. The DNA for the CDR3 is TGTGCCAGCAGTTTACAGGGGAAACCCTACGAGCAGTACTTC. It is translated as CASSLQGKPYEQYF.

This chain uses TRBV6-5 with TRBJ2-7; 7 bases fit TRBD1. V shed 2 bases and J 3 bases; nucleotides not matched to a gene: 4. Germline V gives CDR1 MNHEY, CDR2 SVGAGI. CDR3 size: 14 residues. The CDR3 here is CASSYTRDSYEQYF. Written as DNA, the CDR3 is TGTGCCAGCAGTTACACCCGGGACAGCTACGAGCAGTACTTC.

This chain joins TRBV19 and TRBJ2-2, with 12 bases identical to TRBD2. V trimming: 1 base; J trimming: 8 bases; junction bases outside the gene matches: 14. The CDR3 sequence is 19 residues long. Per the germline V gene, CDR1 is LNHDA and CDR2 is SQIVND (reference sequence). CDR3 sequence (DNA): TGTGCCAGTAGTATAGCCGGGGAGAGGACTAGCGGGATTTTAGGGGAGCTGTTTTTT. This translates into CASSIAGERTSGILGELFF.

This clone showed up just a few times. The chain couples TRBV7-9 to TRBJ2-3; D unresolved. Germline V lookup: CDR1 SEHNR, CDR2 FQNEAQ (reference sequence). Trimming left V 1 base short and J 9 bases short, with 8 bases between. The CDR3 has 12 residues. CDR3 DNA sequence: TGTGCCAGCAGCTTAGGGGCTGGGACGCAGTATTTT. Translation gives CASSLGAGTQYF.

CDR3 region: CASSEQTRGLGINEQFF. For the CDR3, the DNA is TGTGCCAGCAGTGAGCAAACCCGGGGGTTGGGAATCAATGAGCAGTTCTTC. The chain is built from TRBV2 and TRBJ2-1, with D possibly TRBD2 on 6 matching bases. Per germline, CDR1 SNHLY and CDR2 FYNNEI. The CDR3 contains 17 residues. Trimming removed 3 bases at V and 6 bases at J, with 21 bases between.

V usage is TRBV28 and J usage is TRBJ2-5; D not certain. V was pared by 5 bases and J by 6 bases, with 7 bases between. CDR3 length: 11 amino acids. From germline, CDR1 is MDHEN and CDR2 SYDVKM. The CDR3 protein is CASSPSQTQYF. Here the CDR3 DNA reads TGTGCCAGCAGTCCGAGTCAGACCCAGTACTTC.

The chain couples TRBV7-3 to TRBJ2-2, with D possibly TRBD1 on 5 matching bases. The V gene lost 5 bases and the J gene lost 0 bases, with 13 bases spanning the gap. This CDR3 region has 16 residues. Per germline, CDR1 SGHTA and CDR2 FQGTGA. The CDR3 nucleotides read TGTGCCAGCAGCGCAGGGCCGTGGACGAACACCGGGGAGCTGTTTTTT. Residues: CASSAGPWTNTGELFF. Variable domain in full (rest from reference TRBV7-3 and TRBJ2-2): GAGVSQTPSNKVTEKGKYVELRCDPISGHTALYWYRQSLGQGPEFLIYFQGTGAADDSGLPNDRFFAVRPEGSVSTLKIQRTERGDSAVYLCASSAGPWTNTGELFFGEGSRLTVL.

DNA of the CDR3: TGTGCCAGCAGCTTAGGTCGCCCGTACCGTAGCTCCTACAATGAGCAGTTCTTC. Translated: CASSLGRPYRSSYNEQFF. The chain has TRBV7-2 and TRBJ2-1; D uncertain. Per the germline V gene, CDR1 is SGHTA and CDR2 is FQGNSA. V was trimmed by 1 base and J by 0 bases, leaving 16 bases between them. CDR3 size: 18 residues.

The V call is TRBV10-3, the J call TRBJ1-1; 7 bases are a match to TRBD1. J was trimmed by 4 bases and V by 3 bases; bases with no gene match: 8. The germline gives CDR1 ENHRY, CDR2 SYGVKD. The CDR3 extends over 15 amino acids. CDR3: CAISDRGGGGTEAFF. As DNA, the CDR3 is TGTGCCATCAGTGACCGAGGGGGCGGCGGCACTGAAGCTTTCTTT.

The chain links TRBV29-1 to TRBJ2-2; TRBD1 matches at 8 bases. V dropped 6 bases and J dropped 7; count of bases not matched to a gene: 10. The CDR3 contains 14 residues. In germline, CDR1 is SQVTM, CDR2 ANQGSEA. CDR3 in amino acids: CSVSGQGADGELFF. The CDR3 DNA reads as TGCAGCGTGTCAGGACAGGGAGCGGACGGGGAGCTGTTTTTT.

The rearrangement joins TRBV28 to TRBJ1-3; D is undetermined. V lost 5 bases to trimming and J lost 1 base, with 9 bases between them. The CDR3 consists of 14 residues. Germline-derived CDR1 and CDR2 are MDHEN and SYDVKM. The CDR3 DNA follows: TGTGCCAGCAGTAAGTTAGCTTCTGGAAACACCATATATTTT. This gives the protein CASSKLASGNTIYF.

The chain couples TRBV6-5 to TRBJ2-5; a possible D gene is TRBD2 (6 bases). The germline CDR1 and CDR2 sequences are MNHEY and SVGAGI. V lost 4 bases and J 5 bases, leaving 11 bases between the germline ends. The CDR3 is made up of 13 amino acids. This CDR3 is CASSWGLGETQYF. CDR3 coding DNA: TGTGCCAGCAGTTGGGGACTGGGGGAGACCCAGTACTTC.

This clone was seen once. The CDR3 DNA reads TGTGCCAGCAGCTTAGGTGACAGGGTGGGCACTGAAGCTTTCTTT. Its translation is CASSLGDRVGTEAFF. This rearrangement joins TRBV7-8 to TRBJ1-1, with TRBD1 matching 7 bases. The germline V gene encodes CDR1 SGHVS and CDR2 FQNEAQ. The junction had 6 bases not matched to a gene; V was cut back by 1 base and J by 4 bases. This CDR3 region has 15 residues.

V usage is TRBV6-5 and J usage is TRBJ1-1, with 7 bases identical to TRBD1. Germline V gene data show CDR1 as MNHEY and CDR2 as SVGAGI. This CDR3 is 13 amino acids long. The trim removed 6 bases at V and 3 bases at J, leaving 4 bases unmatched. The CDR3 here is CASSQGQYTEAFF. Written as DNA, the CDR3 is TGTGCCAGCAGCCAGGGACAGTACACTGAAGCTTTCTTT.

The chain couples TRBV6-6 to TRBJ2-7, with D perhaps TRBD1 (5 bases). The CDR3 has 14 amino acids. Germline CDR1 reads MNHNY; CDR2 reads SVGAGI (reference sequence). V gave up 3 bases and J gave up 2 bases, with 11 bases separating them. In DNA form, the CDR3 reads TGTGCCAGCAGTTATTTGGACATAGCCTACGAGCAGTACTTC. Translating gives CASSYLDIAYEQYF.

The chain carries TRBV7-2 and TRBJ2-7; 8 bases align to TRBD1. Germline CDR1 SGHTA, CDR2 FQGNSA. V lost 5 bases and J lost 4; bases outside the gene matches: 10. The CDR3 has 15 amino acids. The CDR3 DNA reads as TGTGCCAGCAGCATTCGGACAGGGAGTTCGTACGAGCAGTACTTC. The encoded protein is CASSIRTGSSYEQYF.

CDR3 in DNA: TGCAGCGTTGCCGACAATGAGCAGTTCTTC. Its protein product is CSVADNEQFF. The chain employs TRBV29-1 and TRBJ2-1; D is uncertain. Trimming shortened V by 4 bases and J by 5 bases, and 3 bases separated the two germline ends. The CDR3 extends over 10 amino acids. Germline-derived CDR1 and CDR2 are SQVTM and ANQGSEA.

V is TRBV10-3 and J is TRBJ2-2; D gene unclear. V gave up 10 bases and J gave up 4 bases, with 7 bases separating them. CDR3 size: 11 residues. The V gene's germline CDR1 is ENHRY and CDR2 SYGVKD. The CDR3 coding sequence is TGTGCCACCTCCTCCACCGGGGAGCTGTTTTTT. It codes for CATSSTGELFF.

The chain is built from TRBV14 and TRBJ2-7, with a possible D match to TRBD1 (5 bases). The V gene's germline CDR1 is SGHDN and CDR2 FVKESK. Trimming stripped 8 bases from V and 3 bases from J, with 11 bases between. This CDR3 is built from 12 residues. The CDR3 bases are TGTGCCAGCGGACAAGCCTACTACGAGCAGTACTTC. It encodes CASGQAYYEQYF.